A single sample is the source of the 26 T cell receptor beta chains below, sequenced in a study of blood T cell repertoires in COVID-19. Sequencing used immunoSEQ multiplex PCR; TCRdb keeps in-frame clones, though not all of them. Seen here are fewer than 300,000 clones, about 89% observed once, and the top ten hold 2% to 2.5%. The sample taken for sequencing was peripheral blood. These receptors all stem from a woman younger than 45 with COVID-19, enrolled during active disease.

This clone was counted between two and nine times. The V and J genes are TRBV25-1 and TRBJ1-5; 7 bases line up with TRBD1. The germline CDR1 and CDR2 sequences are MGHDK and SYGVNS. There are 16 residues in the CDR3. The junction had 7 bases not matched to a gene; V was cut back by 4 bases and J by 1 base. CDR3 sequence: CASSGAQQGSNQPQHF. Here the CDR3 DNA reads TGTGCCAGCAGTGGGGCCCAACAGGGGAGCAATCAGCCCCAGCATTTT.

The V call is TRBV7-3, the J call TRBJ2-5; D gene unclear. From germline, CDR1 is SGHTA and CDR2 FQGTGA. The CDR3 totals 13 residues. Trimming pared 5 bases from V and 9 bases from J, leaving 16 bases between. This CDR3 is CASSPGIRAAQYF. Here the CDR3 DNA reads TGTGCCAGCAGCCCAGGAATACGAGCAGCCCAGTACTTC.

The chain employs TRBV18 and TRBJ2-1; 16 nucleotides align to TRBD2. This CDR3 is built from 16 residues. Per germline, CDR1 KGHSH and CDR2 LQKENI. J gave up 6 bases and V 3 bases, and 2 bases lay outside the gene matches. CDR3 nucleotides: TGTGCCAGCTCACCGGGACTAGCGGGAGGGCCCAATGAGCAGTTCTTC. This gives the protein CASSPGLAGGPNEQFF.

This clone is a singleton in its sample. This chain joins TRBV4-1 and TRBJ2-1, with TRBD1 identical over 8 bases. V shed 0 bases, J shed 7 bases, and the junction held 8 bases outside the gene matches. The CDR3 extends over 16 amino acids. Germline-derived CDR1 and CDR2 are MGHRA and YSYEKL. Here the CDR3 reads CASSQDFQGALNEQFF. Here the CDR3 DNA reads TGCGCCAGCAGCCAAGATTTTCAGGGGGCTCTAAATGAGCAGTTCTTC.

The chain employs TRBV5-1 and TRBJ2-5; tentatively, D is TRBD1 (5 bases). V lost 2 bases and J lost 4, with 9 bases in between. The CDR3 contains 13 residues. The germline gives CDR1 SGHRS, CDR2 YFSETQ. CDR3 sequence reads: CASSFRQRETQYF. Here the CDR3 DNA reads TGCGCCAGCAGCTTTCGACAGAGAGAGACCCAGTACTTC.

The chain uses TRBV7-2 and TRBJ1-6; tentatively, D is TRBD1 (6 bases). From germline, CDR1 is SGHTA and CDR2 FQGNSA. Trimming took 8 bases from V and 5 from J, leaving 10 bases between them. CDR3 length: 13 amino acids. The DNA of the CDR3 is TGTGCCAGCGGACAGCTCAATAATTCACCCCTCCACTTT. Translation: CASGQLNNSPLHF.

The chain is built from TRBV6-1 and TRBJ1-6, with TRBD1 matching over 9 bases. The length of the CDR3 is 14 residues. J was trimmed by 8 bases and V by 3 bases; bases with no gene match: 2. Germline CDR1 is MNHNS and CDR2 is SASEGT. The CDR3 coding sequence is TGTGCCAGCAGTGAGGACAGGGGCTATTCACCCCTCCACTTT. As protein: CASSEDRGYSPLHF.

The CDR3 loop reads CASSLSLAEAYEQYF. The CDR3 nucleotides read TGTGCCAGCAGCTTATCACTCGCAGAGGCCTACGAGCAGTACTTC. V gene TRBV7-7 combines with J gene TRBJ2-7; no clear D gene. The ends were cut back, 2 bases at V and 2 bases at J, with 13 bases in the middle. Germline values: CDR1 SSHAT, CDR2 FNYEAQ (reference sequence). There are 15 residues in the CDR3. Variable domain in full (rest from reference TRBV7-7 and TRBJ2-7): GAGVSQSPRYKVTKRGQDVTLRCDPISSHATLYWYQQALGQGPEFLTYFNYEAQPDKSGLPSDRFSAERPEGSISTLTIQRTEQRDSAMYRCASSLSLAEAYEQYFGPGTRLTVT.

This chain uses TRBV27 with TRBJ1-4; D may be TRBD1 (5 bases). The CDR3 is 17 residues long. The V gene's germline CDR1 is MNHEY and CDR2 SMNVEV (reference sequence). V was cut by 7 bases and J by 7 bases, with 25 bases left in between. CDR3 region: CASIKAGRAGVSEKLFF. The CDR3 DNA sequence: TGTGCCAGCATCAAGGCGGGGAGGGCGGGGGTCAGTGAAAAACTGTTTTTT.

The chain is built from TRBV5-6 and TRBJ1-1, with D unclear. The CDR3 sequence is 12 residues long. V was cut by 4 bases and J by 1 base, with 5 bases left in between. Germline V gene sequence: CDR1 SGHDT, CDR2 YYEEEE. This chain's CDR3 is CASSTGNTEAFF. In DNA, the CDR3 is TGTGCCAGCAGCACGGGGAACACTGAAGCTTTCTTT.

In its sample, this clone was seen a few times. The CDR3 region is CASSAGTLHSYEQYF. Written as DNA, the CDR3 is TGTGCCAGCAGCGCCGGGACACTACACTCCTACGAGCAGTACTTC. The J gene is TRBJ2-7, the V gene TRBV5-5; tentatively, D is TRBD1 (6 bases). CDR1 is SGHKS and CDR2 is YYEKEE in the germline V gene (reference sequence). Trimming stripped 4 bases from V and 0 bases from J, with 14 bases between. The CDR3 covers 15 residues. Using reference TRBV5-5 and TRBJ2-7 for the parts outside the CDR3, the full variable domain is DAGVTQSPTHLIKTRGQQVTLRCSPISGHKSVSWYQQVLGQGPQFIFQYYEKEERGRGNFPDRFSARQFPNYSSELNVNALLLGDSALYLCASSAGTLHSYEQYFGPGTRLTVT.

The chain links TRBV5-1 to TRBJ2-7; D is perhaps TRBD1 (5 bases). CDR1 SGHRS and CDR2 YFSETQ come from the germline V gene. V was shortened by 1 base and J by 0 bases, with 11 bases between the two germline ends. This CDR3 contains 15 residues. CDR3 DNA sequence: TGCGCCAGCAGCTTGACAGGCTCCTCCTCCTACGAGCAGTACTTC. It encodes CASSLTGSSSYEQYF.

The chain links TRBV7-2 to TRBJ2-1, with TRBD2 identical over 9 bases. V shed 3 bases, J shed 9 bases, and the junction held 9 bases outside the gene matches. From germline, CDR1 is SGHTA and CDR2 FQGNSA. The CDR3 consists of 15 residues. CDR3 nucleotides: TGTGCCAGCAGCTTGGGTAGCGGGAGTTATGGTGAGCAGTTCTTC. As protein: CASSLGSGSYGEQFF.

The J gene is TRBJ2-7, the V gene TRBV6-6; 8 nucleotides agree with TRBD2. V lost 6 bases and J lost 2; bases outside the gene matches: 6. This CDR3 has 14 residues. CDR1 and CDR2 from the germline V gene are MNHNY and SVGAGI (reference sequence). CDR3 sequence (DNA): TGTGCCAGCAGCATATCCGGGGGGGCCTACGAGCAGTACTTC. This codes for CASSISGGAYEQYF.

The DNA of the CDR3 is TGCAGCGTTCGTGGGGGGAGTCCTGAAGCTTTCTTT. This codes for CSVRGGSPEAFF. This chain connects TRBV29-1 to TRBJ1-1; maybe TRBD1 (5 bases). Trimming cost V 5 bases and J 6 bases, with 13 bases left between them. Germline-derived CDR1 and CDR2 are SQVTM and ANQGSEA. The CDR3 has 12 amino acids.

The chain employs TRBV6-5 and TRBJ2-7; perhaps TRBD2 as D (5 bases). V was trimmed by 4 bases and J by 2 bases, leaving 18 bases between them. The CDR3 sequence is 16 residues long. Germline values: CDR1 MNHEY, CDR2 SVGAGI. The DNA for the CDR3 is TGTGCCAGCAGTTCCCACGGACCGCCCGGGGCCTACGAGCAGTACTTC. Its translation: CASSSHGPPGAYEQYF.

The chain links TRBV7-2 to TRBJ2-1; 12 positions agree with TRBD2. The CDR3 runs 15 residues. Per the germline V gene, CDR1 is SGHTA and CDR2 is FQGNSA. The V and J ends lost 5 bases and 7 bases, in that order; junction bases with no gene match: 6. CDR3: CASSPQTSGSNEQFF. CDR3 DNA: TGTGCCAGCAGCCCTCAGACTAGCGGGAGTAATGAGCAGTTCTTC.

V is TRBV30 and J is TRBJ2-3; a possible D gene is TRBD2 (6 bases). V was pared by 3 bases and J by 4 bases, with 23 bases between. This CDR3 is built from 17 residues. Germline values: CDR1 GTSNPN, CDR2 SVGIG (reference sequence). The CDR3 DNA is TGTGCCTGGAGGAATCCCCCCACCCTAGCGTTTCCAGATACGCAGTATTTT. It encodes CAWRNPPTLAFPDTQYF.

The rearrangement joins TRBV27 to TRBJ2-3; TRBD1 aligns across 9 bases. The germline gives CDR1 MNHEY, CDR2 SMNVEV (reference sequence). This CDR3 spans 14 amino acids. The V gene end was trimmed by 2 bases and the J gene end by 12 bases; junction bases not matched to a gene: 9. The DNA for the CDR3 is TGTGCCAGCAGTTTACTCCGCGACAGGGGGGACCAGTATTTT. Translated: CASSLLRDRGDQYF.

The V and J genes are TRBV4-1 and TRBJ2-7, with D perhaps matching TRBD1 (6 bases). The CDR3 totals 15 residues. V gave up 4 bases and J gave up 4 bases, with 17 bases separating them. Germline CDR1 and CDR2: MGHRA and YSYEKL. CDR3 sequence: CASSLRDIKGYEQYF. The DNA of the CDR3 is TGCGCCAGCAGCCTCCGGGACATAAAGGGGTACGAGCAGTACTTC.

This clone was seen a few times. The chain couples TRBV5-1 to TRBJ1-6, with D perhaps TRBD1 (5 bases). V dropped 1 base and J dropped 6 bases, with 14 bases sitting between them. The CDR3 contains 16 residues. Germline assignment: CDR1 SGHRS and CDR2 YFSETQ. CDR3 nucleotides: TGCGCCAGCAGCTTGAATCAGGGTAACATTAATTCACCCCTCCACTTT. Encoded protein: CASSLNQGNINSPLHF.

CDR3 nucleotides: TGTGCCAGCTCACCAAACGGGAACACTGAAGCTTTCTTT. As protein: CASSPNGNTEAFF. The V and J genes are TRBV18 and TRBJ1-1; no firm D call. V lost 2 bases, J lost 1 base, and 5 bases lay in between. The germline V gene encodes CDR1 KGHSH and CDR2 LQKENI. The CDR3 consists of 13 residues.

The V gene is TRBV24-1, the J gene TRBJ2-2, with TRBD1 matching 9 bases. The CDR3 loop spans 14 amino acids. J was trimmed by 4 bases and V by 5 bases; bases with no gene match: 1. From germline, CDR1 is KGHDR and CDR2 SFDVKD. CDR3 sequence: CATSVTGGTGELFF. As DNA, the CDR3 is TGTGCCACCAGTGTGACAGGGGGCACCGGGGAGCTGTTTTTT.

This chain connects TRBV5-1 to TRBJ1-2; 10 bases are a match to TRBD1. Germline CDR1 SGHRS, CDR2 YFSETQ. V shed 1 base, J shed 8 bases, and the junction held 8 bases outside the gene matches. This CDR3 has 15 amino acids. CDR3: CASSLTTGTGVGYTF. The CDR3 region has the DNA TGCGCCAGCAGCTTGACGACCGGGACAGGGGTCGGCTACACCTTC. Combining the CDR3 with reference TRBV5-1 and TRBJ1-2 gives the whole variable domain KAGVTQTPRYLIKTRGQQVTLSCSPISGHRSVSWYQQTPGQGLQFLFEYFSETQRNKGNFPGRFSGRQFSNSRSEMNVSTLELGDSALYLCASSLTTGTGVGYTFGSGTRLTVV.

The chain carries TRBV7-8 and TRBJ1-3; TRBD1 might be the D (6 bases). Germline CDR1 is SGHVS and CDR2 is FQNEAQ. Trimming removed 1 base at V and 2 bases at J, with 15 bases between. CDR3 length: 17 amino acids. The CDR3 loop is CASSLGGLTGPGNTIYF. The DNA for the CDR3 is TGTGCCAGCAGCTTAGGCGGGCTAACAGGGCCTGGAAACACCATATATTTT.

This rearrangement joins TRBV12-3 or TRBV12-4 to TRBJ1-1, with unresolved D. Trimming took off 3 bases at V and 8 bases at J, with 7 bases between the two ends. CDR3 length: 11 amino acids. The CDR3 is CASSFRREAFF. The CDR3 DNA reads as TGTGCCAGCAGTTTCCGCCGGGAAGCTTTCTTT.